This TCR beta chain emerged from a study of blood T cell repertoires in COVID-19. Profiled with immunoSEQ multiplex PCR; TCRdb holds only in-frame clones, not every one. The sample yields over 200,000 clones, around 75% seen once. Germline V gives CDR1 SGHTA, CDR2 FQGNSA. The CDR3 is made up of 13 amino acids. Trimming left V 5 bases short and J 5 bases short, with 12 bases between. The receptor comes from a human donor in a cohort sampled during active COVID-19. This rearrangement joins TRBV7-2 to TRBJ1-2; D is ambiguous. The specimen sequenced was peripheral blood. DNA for the CDR3: TGTGCCAGCAGCCCAAGCGGCGAATATGGCTACACCTTC. Amino acid sequence: CASSPSGEYGYTF.